This T cell receptor (beta chain) comes out of a study of blood T cell repertoires in COVID-19. Study as a whole: Samples taken during acute and convalescent COVID-19 were collected in the United States, Italy and Spain.

On this clone: One end of the junction fails to match germline, which may point to a read error.

Each recovered donor of Cohort 3 presented with two negative PCRs, clearance, or symptom resolution. Sequenced by immunoSEQ multiplex PCR; TCRdb stores in-frame clones only, minus some. This table holds 200,000 to 250,000 clones, approximately 80% found once. The clonotype comes from a man between 60 and 75 years old who had recovered from COVID-19. The material sequenced was PBMCs or T cells enriched from blood (not recorded which).

The CDR3 region is CASRLGQGEHYEQYF. The CDR3 nucleotides are TGTGCCAGCAGATTGGGGCAGGGTGAACACTACGAGCAGTACTTC. The chain couples TRBV5-5 to TRBJ2-7, with D possibly being TRBD1 (5 bases). The CDR3 contains 15 residues. Germline CDR1 and CDR2: SGHKS and YYEKEE (reference sequence). The whole variable domain, remainder taken from reference TRBV5-5 and TRBJ2-7, is DAGVTQSPTHLIKTRGQQVTLRCSPISGHKSVSWYQQVLGQGPQFIFQYYEKEERGRGNFPDRFSARQFPNYSSELNVNALLLGDSALYLCASRLGQGEHYEQYFGPGTRLTVT.